This T cell receptor (beta chain) appears in the sequencing data of a study of neoadjuvant anti-PD-1 for oral cavity cancer. Time point of the sample: after neoadjuvant nivolumab, at surgical resection. The CDR3 is 24 residues long. Germline V gene data show CDR1 as MNHEY and CDR2 as SMNVEV (reference sequence). Trimming cost V 4 bases and J 3 bases; bases outside gene matches: 28. Repertoires were generated with immunoSEQ multiplex PCR, while TCRdb's copy carries only in-frame clones and drops some. The table has approximately 9,400 clones, around 68% seen once. The source of this sequence is a person aged 40 to 85 with oral cavity squamous cell carcinoma. The sample consisted of PBMCs, taken after nivolumab (anti-PD-1) treatment. The V call is TRBV27, the J call TRBJ2-5; 14 nucleotides line up with TRBD2. The CDR3 nucleotides are TGTGCCAGCAGTTCGGTATCGGAAGGGGACCCTACTTCGACTAGCGGGGGGGTGGAAGAGACCCAGTACTTC. Translation gives CASSSVSEGDPTSTSGGVEETQYF.